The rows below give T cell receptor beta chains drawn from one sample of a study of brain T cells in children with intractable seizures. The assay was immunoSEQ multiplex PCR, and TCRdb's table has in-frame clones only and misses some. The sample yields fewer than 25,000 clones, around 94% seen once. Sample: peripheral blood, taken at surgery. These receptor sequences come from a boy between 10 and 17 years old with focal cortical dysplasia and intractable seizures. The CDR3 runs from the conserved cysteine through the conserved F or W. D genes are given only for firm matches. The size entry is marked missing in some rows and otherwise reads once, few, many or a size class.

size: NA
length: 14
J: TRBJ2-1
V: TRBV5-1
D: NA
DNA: TGCGCCAGCAGCGGGGGGACTGACGGGAATGAGCAGTTCTTC
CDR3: CASSGGTDGNEQFF

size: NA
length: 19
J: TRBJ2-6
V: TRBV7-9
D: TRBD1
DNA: TGTGCCAGCAGAAAGAGGCTCGGGACAGGATCGTCTGGGGCCAACGTCCTGACTTTC
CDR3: CASRKRLGTGSSGANVLTF

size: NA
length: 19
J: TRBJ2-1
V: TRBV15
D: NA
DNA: TGTGCCACCAGCAGAGATCTCTTCGTACAGGGCCTGGCCTACAATGAGCAGTTCTTC
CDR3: CATSRDLFVQGLAYNEQFF

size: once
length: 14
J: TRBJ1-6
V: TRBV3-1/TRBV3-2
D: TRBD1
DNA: TGTGCCAGCAGCGCTCGACAGGGTAATTCACCCCTCCACTTT
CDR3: CASSARQGNSPLHF

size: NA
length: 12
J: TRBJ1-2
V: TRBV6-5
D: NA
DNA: TGTGCCAGCAGGTTACAGGGACCTGGCTACACCTTC
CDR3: CASRLQGPGYTF

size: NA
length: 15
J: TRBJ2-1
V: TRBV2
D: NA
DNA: TGTGCCAGCAGTGCCCAGCGGAGCTCCTACAATGAGCAGTTCTTC
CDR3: CASSAQRSSYNEQFF

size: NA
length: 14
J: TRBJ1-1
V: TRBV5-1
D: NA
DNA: TGCGCCAGCAGCTTGGTACAGGGCGGCACTGAAGCTTTCTTT
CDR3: CASSLVQGGTEAFF

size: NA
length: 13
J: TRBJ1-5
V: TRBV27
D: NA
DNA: TGTGCCAGCAGTTTATTGGGCAAACAGCCCCAGCATTTT
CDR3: CASSLLGKQPQHF

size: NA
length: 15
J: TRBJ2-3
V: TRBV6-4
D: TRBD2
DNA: TGTGCCAGCAGTGCTAGCGGGGGGGCCACAGATACGCAGTATTTT
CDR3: CASSASGGATDTQYF

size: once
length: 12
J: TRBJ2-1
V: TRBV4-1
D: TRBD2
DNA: TGCGCCAGCAGCCCGATAGCGGGGGAGCAGTTCTTC
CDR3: CASSPIAGEQFF

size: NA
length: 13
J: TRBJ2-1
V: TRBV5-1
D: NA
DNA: TGCGCCAGCAGCTGGCAAGCGAGGAATGAGCAGTTCTTC
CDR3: CASSWQARNEQFF

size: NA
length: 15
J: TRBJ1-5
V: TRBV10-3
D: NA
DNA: TGTGCCATCAGTGAATGGCTTGGGGAGAGGCAGCCCCAGCATTTT
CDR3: CAISEWLGERQPQHF

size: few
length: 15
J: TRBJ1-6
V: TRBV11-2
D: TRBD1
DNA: TGTGCCAGCAGCTTAGCCAGGGACAGGGGTTCACCCCTCCACTTT
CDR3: CASSLARDRGSPLHF

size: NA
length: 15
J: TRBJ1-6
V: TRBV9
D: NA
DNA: TGTGCCAGCAGCGGTGGGCCGGGGACAAACTCACCCCTCCACTTT
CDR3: CASSGGPGTNSPLHF

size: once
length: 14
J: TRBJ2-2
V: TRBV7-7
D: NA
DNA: TGTGCCAGCAGCTCCAGCCCACACACCGGGGAGCTGTTTTTT
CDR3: CASSSSPHTGELFF

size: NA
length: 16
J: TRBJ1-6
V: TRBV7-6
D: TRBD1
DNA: TGTGCCAGCAGCCCAGGGACAGGCTCCTATAATTCACCCCTCCACTTT
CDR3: CASSPGTGSYNSPLHF

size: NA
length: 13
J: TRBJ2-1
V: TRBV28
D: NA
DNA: TGTGCCAGCAGTTTATTGTTAGCATATGAGCAGTTCTTC
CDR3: CASSLLLAYEQFF

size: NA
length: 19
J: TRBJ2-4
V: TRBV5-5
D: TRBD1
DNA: TGTGCCAGCAGCTTGTGGGGCGCTACAGGGGCACAAGCCAAAAACATTCAGTACTTC
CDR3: CASSLWGATGAQAKNIQYF

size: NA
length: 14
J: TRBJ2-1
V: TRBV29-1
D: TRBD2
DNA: TGCAGCGTTGAATCGGGGGGCTCCTACAATGAGCAGTTCTTC
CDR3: CSVESGGSYNEQFF

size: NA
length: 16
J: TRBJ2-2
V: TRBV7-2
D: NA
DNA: TGTGCCAGCAGCCGGCTGACGGGGGCTGACACCGGGGAGCTGTTTTTT
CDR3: CASSRLTGADTGELFF

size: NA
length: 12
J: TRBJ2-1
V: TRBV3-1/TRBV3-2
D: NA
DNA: TGTGCCAGCAGCCAGGATTACAATGAGCAGTTCTTC
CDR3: CASSQDYNEQFF

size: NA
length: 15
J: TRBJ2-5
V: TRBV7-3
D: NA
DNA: TGTGCCAGCAGCTTAGAACCCCGGACGGGAGAGACCCAGTACTTC
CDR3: CASSLEPRTGETQYF

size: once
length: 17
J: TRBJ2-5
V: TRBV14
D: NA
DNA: TGTGCCAGCAGCCAAGAAACAGGGATTGGGTACCAAGAGACCCAGTACTTC
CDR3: CASSQETGIGYQETQYF

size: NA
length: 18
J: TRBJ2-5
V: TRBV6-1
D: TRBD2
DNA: TGTGCCAGCAGTGAAATACTAGCGGGGGGGACGTACCAAGAGACCCAGTACTTC
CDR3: CASSEILAGGTYQETQYF

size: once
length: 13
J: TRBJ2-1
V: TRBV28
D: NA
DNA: TGTGCCAGCAGTTTAGAAGGGGACAATGAGCAGTTCTTC
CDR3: CASSLEGDNEQFF

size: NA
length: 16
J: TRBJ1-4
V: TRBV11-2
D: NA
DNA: TGTGCCAGCAGCTTAGGGGACACCCCGGGCCAGCCAAAACTGTTTTTT
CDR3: CASSLGDTPGQPKLFF

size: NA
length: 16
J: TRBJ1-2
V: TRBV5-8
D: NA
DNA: TGTGCCAGCAGCTTCCGCCGGGGTTCGGCTAACTATGGCTACACCTTC
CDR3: CASSFRRGSANYGYTF

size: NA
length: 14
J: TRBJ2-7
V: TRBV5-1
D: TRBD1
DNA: TGCGCCAGCACGAAGGGACAGGGCAACTACGAGCAGTACTTC
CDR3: CASTKGQGNYEQYF

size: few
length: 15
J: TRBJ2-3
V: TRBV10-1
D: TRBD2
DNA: TGCGCCAGCAGTGCGACTAGCGTGAGCACAGATACGCAGTATTTT
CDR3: CASSATSVSTDTQYF

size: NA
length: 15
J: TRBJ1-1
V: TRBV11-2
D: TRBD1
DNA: TGTGCCAGCAGCTTAGGACAGGGGCGAACTGGGGAAGCTTTCTTT
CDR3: CASSLGQGRTGEAFF

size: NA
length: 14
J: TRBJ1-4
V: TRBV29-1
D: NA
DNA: TGCAGCGCCGCGGCGGACAAGTCAAGGGGGGAACTGTTTTTT
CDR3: CSAAADKSRGELFF

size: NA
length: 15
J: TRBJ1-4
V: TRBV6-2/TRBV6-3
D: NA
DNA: TGTGCCAGCAGTCGTAAAGGGCTGCCTAATGAAAAACTGTTTTTT
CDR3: CASSRKGLPNEKLFF

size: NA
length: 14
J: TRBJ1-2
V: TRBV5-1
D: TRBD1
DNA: TGCGCCAGCAGCTCCGGGACAGGGAGCTATGGCTACACCTTC
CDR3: CASSSGTGSYGYTF

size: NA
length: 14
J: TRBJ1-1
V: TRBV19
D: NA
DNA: TGTGCCAGTAGTATTTCGGCTGCTGCCACTGAAGCTTTCTTT
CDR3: CASSISAAATEAFF

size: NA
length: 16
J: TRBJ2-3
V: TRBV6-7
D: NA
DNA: TGTGCCAGCAGTTACGTCAGAGTCTCTAGCACAGATACGCAGTATTTT
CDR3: CASSYVRVSSTDTQYF

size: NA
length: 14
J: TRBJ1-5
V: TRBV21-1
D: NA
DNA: TGTGCCAGCAGCCGGGACAGCTCCAATCAGCCCCAGCATTTT
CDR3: CASSRDSSNQPQHF

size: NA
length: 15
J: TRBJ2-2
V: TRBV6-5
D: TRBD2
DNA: TGTGCCAGCAGCCGACTAGCGGGAGGAACCGGGGAGCTGTTTTTT
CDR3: CASSRLAGGTGELFF

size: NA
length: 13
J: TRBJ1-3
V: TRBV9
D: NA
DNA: TGTGCCAGCAGCGAGAGCTCTGGAAACACCATATATTTT
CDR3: CASSESSGNTIYF

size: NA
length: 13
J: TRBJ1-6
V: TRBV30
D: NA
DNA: TGTGCCTGGACCGCATGGGGAAATTCACCCCTCCACTTT
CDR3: CAWTAWGNSPLHF

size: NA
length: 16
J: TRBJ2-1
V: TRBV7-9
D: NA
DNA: TGTGCCAGCAGCTTAGCGCCGCCCCGCAATTTCAATGAGCAGTTCTTC
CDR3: CASSLAPPRNFNEQFF

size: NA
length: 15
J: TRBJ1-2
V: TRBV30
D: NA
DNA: TGTGCCTGGAGTGGGTCGCTCCAAGCAAAGGATGGCTACACCTTC
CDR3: CAWSGSLQAKDGYTF

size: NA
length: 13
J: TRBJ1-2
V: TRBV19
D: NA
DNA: TGTGCCAGTAGTCCAGGGGCGGGCTATGGCTACACCTTC
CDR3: CASSPGAGYGYTF

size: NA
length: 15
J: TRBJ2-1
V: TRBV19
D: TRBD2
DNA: TGTGCCACCTCGCTAGCGGGGGGCCCCTACAATGAGCAGTTCTTC
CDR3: CATSLAGGPYNEQFF

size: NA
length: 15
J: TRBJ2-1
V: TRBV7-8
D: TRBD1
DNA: TGTGCCAGCAGCCTAAGGGGGACAGGTTTCAATGAGCAGTTCTTC
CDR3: CASSLRGTGFNEQFF

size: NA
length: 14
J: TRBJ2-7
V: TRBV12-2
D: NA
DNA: TGTGCAAGTCGCTTAGGGACAGGGGGCTACGAGCAGTACTTC
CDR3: CASRLGTGGYEQYF

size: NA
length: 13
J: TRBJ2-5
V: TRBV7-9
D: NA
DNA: TGTGCCAGCAGCCCAGGTGGGAAAGAGACCCAGTACTTC
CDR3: CASSPGGKETQYF

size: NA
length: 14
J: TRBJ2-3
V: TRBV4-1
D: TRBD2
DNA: TGCGCCAGCAGCCAGCGGGGGGACCCAAATACGCAGTATTTT
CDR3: CASSQRGDPNTQYF

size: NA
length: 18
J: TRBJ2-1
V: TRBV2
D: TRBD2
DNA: TGTGCCAACACCGGTAGGCCGGGAGGGCCTGAATCTCTCAATGAGCAGTTCTTC
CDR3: CANTGRPGGPESLNEQFF

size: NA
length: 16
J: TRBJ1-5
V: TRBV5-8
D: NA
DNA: TGTGCCAGCAGCTTGGCGAGAGGGAGGATGGATCAGCCCCAGCATTTT
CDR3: CASSLARGRMDQPQHF

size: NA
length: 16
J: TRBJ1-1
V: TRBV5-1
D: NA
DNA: TGCGCCAGCAGCTTGGGGGGGCTCTCAAGCAACACTGAAGCTTTCTTT
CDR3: CASSLGGLSSNTEAFF

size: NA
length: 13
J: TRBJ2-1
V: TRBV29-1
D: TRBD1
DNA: TGCAGCGTTGATAGGGACAGGGGGTGGGAGCAGTTCTTC
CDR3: CSVDRDRGWEQFF

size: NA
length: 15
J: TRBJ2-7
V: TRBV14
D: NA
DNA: TGTGCCAGCAGCCAAGGTCGAGGTTCAACCTACGAGCAGTACTTC
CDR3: CASSQGRGSTYEQYF

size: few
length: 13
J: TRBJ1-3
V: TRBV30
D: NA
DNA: TGTGCCTGGGCAGGGGACGGTGGAAACACCATATATTTT
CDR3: CAWAGDGGNTIYF

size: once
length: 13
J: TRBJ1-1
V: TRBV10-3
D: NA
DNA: TGTGCCATCAGTGAGTCGGTGGGGGCTGGGGCTTTCTTT
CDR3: CAISESVGAGAFF

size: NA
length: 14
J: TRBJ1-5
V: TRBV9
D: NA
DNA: TGTGCCAGCAGCGTAGGCTCTAGCAATCAGCCCCAGCATTTT
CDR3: CASSVGSSNQPQHF

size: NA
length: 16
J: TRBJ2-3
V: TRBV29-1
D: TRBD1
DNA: TGCAGCGTCTGTACAACAGGGGGCGCTGGCACAGATACGCAGTATTTT
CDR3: CSVCTTGGAGTDTQYF

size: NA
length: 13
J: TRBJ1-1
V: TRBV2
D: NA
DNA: TGTGCCAGCAGGGGGGGCCCCAACACTGAAGCTTTCTTT
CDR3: CASRGGPNTEAFF

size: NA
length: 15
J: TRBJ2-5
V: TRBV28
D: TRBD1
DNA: TGTGCCAGCAGTTTATGGGCAGGGGGCCCAGAGACCCAGTACTTC
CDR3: CASSLWAGGPETQYF

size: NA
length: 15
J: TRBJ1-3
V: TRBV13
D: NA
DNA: TGTGCCAGCACACTTTGGTACAGCTCTGGAAACACCATATATTTT
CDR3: CASTLWYSSGNTIYF

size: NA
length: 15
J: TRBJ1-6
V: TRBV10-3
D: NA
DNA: TGTGCCATCAGTGAGTCTAACCATGAAGGTTCACCCCTCCACTTT
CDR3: CAISESNHEGSPLHF